This record covers a single TCR beta chain. Antigen unknown. Use of 60 Vbeta and 13 Jbeta primers characterized the PCR. Sequenced by immunoSEQ multiplex PCR; TCRdb stores in-frame clones only, minus some. The data contain fewer than 150,000 clones, around 80% of them seen just once; the ten biggest clones take up around 2%. The CDR3 spans 13 residues. Germline V gene data show CDR1 as MNHNY and CDR2 as SVGAGI (reference sequence). Germline trimming cut 6 bases from V and 11 bases from J; bases unmatched to any gene: 6. The data stem from a study of cytomegalovirus exposure and HLA in healthy donors. Whole-study context: Researchers previously reported finding about 110 million unique TCR beta sequences from about 200 million T cells. The Caucasian-associated ancestry cluster held over 65% of around 380 genotyped donors.

Findings and limits, study-wide: Certain indistinguishable V segments, among them TRBV6-2 and TRBV6-3, were excluded. Confirmation was obtained in vitro that three CMV-associated chains are specific for CMV antigens.

This chain links TRBV6-6 with TRBJ2-7; 14 bases match TRBD2. This clonotype originated in a man aged 25 to 40 in good health and CMV-seronegative. Source material: PBMCs. CDR3 amino acids: CASRGLAGGNEYF. The CDR3, as DNA: TGTGCCAGCAGAGGACTAGCGGGAGGTAATGAGTACTTC.